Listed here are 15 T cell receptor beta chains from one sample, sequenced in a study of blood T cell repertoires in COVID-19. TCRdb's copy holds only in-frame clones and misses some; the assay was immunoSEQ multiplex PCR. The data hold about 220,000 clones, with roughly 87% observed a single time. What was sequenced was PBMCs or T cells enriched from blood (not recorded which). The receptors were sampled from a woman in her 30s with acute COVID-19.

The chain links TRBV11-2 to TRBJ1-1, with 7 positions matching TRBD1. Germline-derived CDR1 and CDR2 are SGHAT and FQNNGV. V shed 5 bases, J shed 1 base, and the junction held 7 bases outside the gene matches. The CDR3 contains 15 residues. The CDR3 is CASSPRTGWNTEAFF. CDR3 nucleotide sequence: TGTGCCAGCAGCCCCCGGACAGGATGGAACACTGAAGCTTTCTTT. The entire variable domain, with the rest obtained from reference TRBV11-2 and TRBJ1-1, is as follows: EAGVAQSPRYKIIEKRQSVAFWCNPISGHATLYWYQQILGQGPKLLIQFQNNGVVDDSQLPKDRFSAERLKGVDSTLKIQPAKLEDSAVYLCASSPRTGWNTEAFFGQGTRLTVV.

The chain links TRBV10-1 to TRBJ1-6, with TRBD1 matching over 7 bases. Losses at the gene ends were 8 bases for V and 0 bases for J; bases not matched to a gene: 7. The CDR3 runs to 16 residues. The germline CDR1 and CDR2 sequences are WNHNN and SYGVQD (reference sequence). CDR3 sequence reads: CASWGQLSSYNSPLHF. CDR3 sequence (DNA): TGCGCCAGCTGGGGACAGCTAAGCTCCTATAATTCACCCCTCCACTTT.

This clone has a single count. The CDR3 DNA is TGCAGTGCTAGTCCGGGTTCCGTTGAGACCCAGTACTTC. This sequence encodes CSASPGSVETQYF. The chain carries TRBV20-1 and TRBJ2-5, with D hard to call. The CDR3 covers 13 residues. Germline V CDR1 and CDR2: DFQATT, SNEGSKA (reference sequence). V lost 3 bases and J 5 bases, leaving 13 bases between the germline ends.

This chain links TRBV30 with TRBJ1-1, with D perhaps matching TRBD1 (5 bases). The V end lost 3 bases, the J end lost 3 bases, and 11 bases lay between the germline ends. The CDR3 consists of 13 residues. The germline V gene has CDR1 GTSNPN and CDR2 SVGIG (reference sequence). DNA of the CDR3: TGTGCCTGGAGAGGGGCTTTCGACACTGAAGCTTTCTTT. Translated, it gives CAWRGAFDTEAFF.

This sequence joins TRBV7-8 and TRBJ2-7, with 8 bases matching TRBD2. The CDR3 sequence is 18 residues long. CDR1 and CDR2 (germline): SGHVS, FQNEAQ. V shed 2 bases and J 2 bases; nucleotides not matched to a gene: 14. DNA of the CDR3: TGTGCCAGCAGCTTACCCGCAGCGGGGGATTTTGATACCTACGAGCAGTACTTC. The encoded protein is CASSLPAAGDFDTYEQYF.

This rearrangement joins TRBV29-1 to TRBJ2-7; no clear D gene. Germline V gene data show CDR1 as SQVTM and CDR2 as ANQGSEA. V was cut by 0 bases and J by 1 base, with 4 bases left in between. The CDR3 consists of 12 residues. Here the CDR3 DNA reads TGCAGCGTTGAAGATCGTTCCTACGAGCAGTACTTC. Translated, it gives CSVEDRSYEQYF.

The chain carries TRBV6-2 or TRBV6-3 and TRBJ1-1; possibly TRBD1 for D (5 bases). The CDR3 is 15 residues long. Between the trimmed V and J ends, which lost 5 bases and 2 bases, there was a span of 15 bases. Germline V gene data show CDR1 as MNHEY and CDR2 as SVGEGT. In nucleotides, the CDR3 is TGTGCCAGCAGTGTCGACAGTTTTAGCAACACTGAAGCTTTCTTT. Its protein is CASSVDSFSNTEAFF.

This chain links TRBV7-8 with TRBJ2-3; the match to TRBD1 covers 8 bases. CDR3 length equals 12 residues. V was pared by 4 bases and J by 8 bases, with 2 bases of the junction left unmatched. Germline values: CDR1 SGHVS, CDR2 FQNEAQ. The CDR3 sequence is CASSSTGGTQYF. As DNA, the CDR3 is TGTGCCAGCAGCTCCACAGGGGGTACGCAGTATTTT.

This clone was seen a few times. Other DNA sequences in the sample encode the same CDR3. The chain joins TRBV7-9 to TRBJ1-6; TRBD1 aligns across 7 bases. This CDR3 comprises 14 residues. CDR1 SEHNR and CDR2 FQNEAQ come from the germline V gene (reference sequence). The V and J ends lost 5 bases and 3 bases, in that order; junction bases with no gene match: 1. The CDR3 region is CASSRDSYNSPLHF. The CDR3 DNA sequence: TGTGCCAGCAGCAGGGACAGCTATAATTCACCCCTCCACTTT.

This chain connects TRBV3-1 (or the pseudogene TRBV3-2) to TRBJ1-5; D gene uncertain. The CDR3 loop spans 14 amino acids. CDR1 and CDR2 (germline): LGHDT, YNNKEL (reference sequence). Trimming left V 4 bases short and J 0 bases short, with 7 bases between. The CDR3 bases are TGTGCCAGCAGCCCGTGTTATAGCAATCAGCCCCAGCATTTT. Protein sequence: CASSPCYSNQPQHF.

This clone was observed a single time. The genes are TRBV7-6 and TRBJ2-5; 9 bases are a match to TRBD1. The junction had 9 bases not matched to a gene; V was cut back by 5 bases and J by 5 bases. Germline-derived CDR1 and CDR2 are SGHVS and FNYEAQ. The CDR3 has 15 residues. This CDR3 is CASSPPTGGFETQYF. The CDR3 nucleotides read TGTGCCAGCAGCCCACCCACAGGGGGCTTCGAGACCCAGTACTTC.

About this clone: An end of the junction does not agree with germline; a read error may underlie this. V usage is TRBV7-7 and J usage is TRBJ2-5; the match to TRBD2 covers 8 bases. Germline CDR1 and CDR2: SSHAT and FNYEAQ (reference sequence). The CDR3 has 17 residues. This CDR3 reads CASSSHPGLAGYETQYF. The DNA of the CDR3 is TGTGCTAGCAGCTCGCACCCCGGGTTAGCGGGGTATGAGACCCAGTACTTC.

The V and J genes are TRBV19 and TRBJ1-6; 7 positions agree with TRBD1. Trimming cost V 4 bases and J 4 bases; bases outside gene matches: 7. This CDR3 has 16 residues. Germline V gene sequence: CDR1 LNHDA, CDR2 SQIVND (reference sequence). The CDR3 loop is CASSTPTGAYNSPLHF. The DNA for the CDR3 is TGTGCCAGTAGTACACCAACAGGGGCATATAATTCACCCCTCCACTTT.

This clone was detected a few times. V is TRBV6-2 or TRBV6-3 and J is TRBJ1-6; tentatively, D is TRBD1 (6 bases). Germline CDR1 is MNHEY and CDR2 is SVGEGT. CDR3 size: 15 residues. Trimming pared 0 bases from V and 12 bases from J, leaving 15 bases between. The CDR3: CASSYSQGGVEPLHF. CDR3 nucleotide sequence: TGTGCCAGCAGTTACTCACAGGGAGGGGTCGAACCCCTCCACTTT.

DNA of the CDR3: TGTGCCAGCAGCTTCTTAGCCCAGGGTCCGAATCAGCCCCAGCATTTT. This codes for CASSFLAQGPNQPQHF. V usage is TRBV5-5 and J usage is TRBJ1-5; weak D call: TRBD1 (5 bases). Germline values: CDR1 SGHKS, CDR2 YYEKEE (reference sequence). The CDR3 totals 16 residues. Between the trimmed V and J ends, which lost 2 bases and 4 bases, there was a span of 16 bases.